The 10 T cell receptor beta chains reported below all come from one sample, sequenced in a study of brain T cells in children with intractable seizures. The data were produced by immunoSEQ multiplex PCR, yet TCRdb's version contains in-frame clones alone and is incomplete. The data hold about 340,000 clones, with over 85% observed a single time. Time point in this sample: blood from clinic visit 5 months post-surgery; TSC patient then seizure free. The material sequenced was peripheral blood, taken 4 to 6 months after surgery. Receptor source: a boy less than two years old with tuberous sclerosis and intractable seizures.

The CDR3 sequence: CASSDQETQYF. CDR3 nucleotides: TGTGCCAGCAGCGACCAAGAGACCCAGTACTTC. J is TRBJ2-5 and V is TRBV11-2; no reliable D call. The ends were cut back, 5 bases at V and 0 bases at J, with 1 base in the middle. CDR1 SGHAT and CDR2 FQNNGV come from the germline V gene. This CDR3 contains 11 residues.

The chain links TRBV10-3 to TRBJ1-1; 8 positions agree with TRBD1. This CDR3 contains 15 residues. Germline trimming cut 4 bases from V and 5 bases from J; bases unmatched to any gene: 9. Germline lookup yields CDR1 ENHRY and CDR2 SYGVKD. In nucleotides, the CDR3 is TGTGCCATCAGTGCTATTCAGGGGGCGCGTACTGAAGCTTTCTTT. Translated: CAISAIQGARTEAFF.

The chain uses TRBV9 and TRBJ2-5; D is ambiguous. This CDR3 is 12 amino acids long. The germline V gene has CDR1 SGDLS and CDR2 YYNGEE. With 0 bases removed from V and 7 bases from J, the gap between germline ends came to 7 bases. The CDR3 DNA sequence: TGTGCCAGCAGCGTAGTAGGCGGGACCCAGTACTTC. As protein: CASSVVGGTQYF.

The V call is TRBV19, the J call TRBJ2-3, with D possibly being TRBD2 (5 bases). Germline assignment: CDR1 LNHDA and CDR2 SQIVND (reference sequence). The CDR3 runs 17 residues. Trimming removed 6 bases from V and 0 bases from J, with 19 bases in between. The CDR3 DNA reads TGTGCCAGTAGCCCACTCCGAGGGCTCTCTAGCACAGATACGCAGTATTTT. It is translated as CASSPLRGLSSTDTQYF.

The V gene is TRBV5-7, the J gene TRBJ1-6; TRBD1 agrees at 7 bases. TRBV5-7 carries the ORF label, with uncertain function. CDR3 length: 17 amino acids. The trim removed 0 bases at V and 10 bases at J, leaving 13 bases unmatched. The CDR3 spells CASSLVSGQRIGSPLHF. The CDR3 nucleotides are TGTGCCAGCAGCTTGGTTTCGGGACAGCGAATTGGATCACCCCTCCACTTT.

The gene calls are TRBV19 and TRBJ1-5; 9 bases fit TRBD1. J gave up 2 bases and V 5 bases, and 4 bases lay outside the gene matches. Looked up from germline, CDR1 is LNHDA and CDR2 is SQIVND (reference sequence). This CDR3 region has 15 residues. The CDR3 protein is CASSVDRGGNQPQHF. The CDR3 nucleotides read TGTGCCAGTAGTGTGGACAGGGGAGGCAATCAGCCCCAGCATTTT.

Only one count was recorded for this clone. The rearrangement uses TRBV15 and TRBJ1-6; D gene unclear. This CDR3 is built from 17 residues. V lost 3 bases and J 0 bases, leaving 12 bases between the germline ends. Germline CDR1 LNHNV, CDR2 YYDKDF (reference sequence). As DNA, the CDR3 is TGTGCCACCAGCAGCGGGAGAACAAACTCCTATAATTCACCCCTCCACTTT. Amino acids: CATSSGRTNSYNSPLHF.

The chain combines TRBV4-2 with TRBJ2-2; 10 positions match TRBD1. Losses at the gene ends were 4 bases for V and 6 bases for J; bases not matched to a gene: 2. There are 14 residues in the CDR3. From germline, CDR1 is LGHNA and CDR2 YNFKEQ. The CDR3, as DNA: TGTGCCAGCAGCCCGGGACAGGGGCCCGGGGAGCTGTTTTTT. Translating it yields CASSPGQGPGELFF.

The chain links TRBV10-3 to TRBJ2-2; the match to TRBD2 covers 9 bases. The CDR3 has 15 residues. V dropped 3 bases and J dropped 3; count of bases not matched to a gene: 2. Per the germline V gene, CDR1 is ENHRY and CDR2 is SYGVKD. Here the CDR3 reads CAISDSGSDTGELFF. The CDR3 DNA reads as TGTGCCATCAGTGATAGCGGGAGCGACACCGGGGAGCTGTTTTTT.

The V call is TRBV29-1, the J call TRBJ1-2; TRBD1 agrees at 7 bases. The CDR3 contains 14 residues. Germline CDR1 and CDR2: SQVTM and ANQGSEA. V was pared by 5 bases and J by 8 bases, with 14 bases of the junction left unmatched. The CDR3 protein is CSVRTGAREGGYTF. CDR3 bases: TGCAGCGTTCGGACAGGAGCCCGAGAGGGGGGCTACACCTTC.